The T cell receptor (beta chain) under discussion was sequenced for a study of blood T cell repertoires in COVID-19. Across the study: T cells, B-cell-depleted T cells, or PBMCs supplied cDNA or gDNA.

Trimming removed 7 bases at V and 7 bases at J, with 18 bases between. Per germline, CDR1 SNHLY and CDR2 FYNNEI. The CDR3 extends over 14 amino acids. In the authors' methods: It was from reference gene primer amplification that nucleated cell counts were estimated. Sequenced by immunoSEQ multiplex PCR; TCRdb stores in-frame clones only, minus some. V and J calls and clone size follow that table, whereas D and trimming were derived from the DNA. The table includes about 160,000 clones, around 80% detected once. The rearrangement uses TRBV2 and TRBJ2-3; tentative D call: TRBD2 (5 bases). Specimen: peripheral blood. This TCR derives from a woman older than 75 with acute or convalescent COVID-19. The CDR3 sequence is CASNRRRDANTQYF. CDR3 nucleotide sequence: TGTGCCAGCAATCGGAGGAGAGACGCCAATACGCAGTATTTT.